This T cell receptor beta chain stems from a study of T cell changes during pregnancy in multiple sclerosis. Assay used: immunoSEQ multiplex PCR; TCRdb lists only in-frame clones, some missing. The table includes under 60,000 clones, 92% detected once. The germline V and J ends were trimmed by 3 bases and 2 bases, with 7 bases remaining between them. Germline CDR1 LNHDA, CDR2 SQIVND (reference sequence). CDR3 size: 13 residues. The source material was CD4+ T cells from peripheral blood mononuclear cells, sampled in the second trimester of pregnancy. V gene TRBV19 combines with J gene TRBJ1-1; D unresolved. This sequence was found in a female donor in good health, enrolled as a control in a pregnancy study. CDR3 nucleotide sequence: TGTGCCAGTAGTATTATTAGTAACACTGAAGCTTTCTTT. Residues: CASSIISNTEAFF. Full variable domain (outside the CDR3, taken from reference TRBV19 and TRBJ1-1): DGGITQSPKYLFRKEGQNVTLSCEQNLNHDAMYWYRQDPGQGLRLIYYSQIVNDFQKGDIAEGYSVSREKKESFPLTVTSAQKNPTAFYLCASSIISNTEAFFGQGTRLTVV.